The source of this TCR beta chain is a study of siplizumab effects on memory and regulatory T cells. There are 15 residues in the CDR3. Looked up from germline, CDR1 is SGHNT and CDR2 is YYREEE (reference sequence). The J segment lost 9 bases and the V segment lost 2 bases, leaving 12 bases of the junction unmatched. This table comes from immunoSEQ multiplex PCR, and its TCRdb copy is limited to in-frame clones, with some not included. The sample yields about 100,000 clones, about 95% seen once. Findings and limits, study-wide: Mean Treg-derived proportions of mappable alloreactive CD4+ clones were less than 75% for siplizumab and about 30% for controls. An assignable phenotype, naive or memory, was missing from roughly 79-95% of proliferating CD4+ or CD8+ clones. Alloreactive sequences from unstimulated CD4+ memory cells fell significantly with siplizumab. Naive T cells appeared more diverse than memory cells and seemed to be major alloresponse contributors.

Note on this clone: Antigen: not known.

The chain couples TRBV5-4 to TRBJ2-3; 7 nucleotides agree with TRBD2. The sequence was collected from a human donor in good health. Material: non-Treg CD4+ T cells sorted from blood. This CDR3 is CASSFSSAGSSTQYF. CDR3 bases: TGTGCCAGCAGCTTCTCCTCAGCGGGGTCCAGCACGCAGTATTTT.